The source of this TCR beta chain is a study of low-dose radiotherapy and immunotherapy resistance in tumors. Study-wide context: Participants were given intravenous cyclophosphamide 200 mg/m2 every two weeks, one day before radiation and immunotherapy.

This clonotype occurred many times. First-strand cDNA used TRAV- and TRBV-specific primers, covering alpha and beta chains. Using a constant-region primer together with a V-primer adapter, TCRs were subjected to around 20 PCR cycles of amplification. Each CDR3 protein gets one entry after TCRdb re-called the reads with MiXCR. The sample yields 55,000 to 70,000 distinct CDR3 sequences, almost 25% seen once. Sample time point: before trial treatment. All of the donors were given nivolumab, ipilimumab, aspirin, low-dose cyclophosphamide and low-dose radiotherapy as part of RACIN, a single-arm trial. Eligibility criteria specified advanced solid malignancies devoid of tumor-infiltrating lymphocytes. The germline CDR1 and CDR2 sequences are DFQATT and SNEGSKA (reference sequence). V was clipped by 6 bases and J by 4 bases, with 12 bases between them. This CDR3 contains 12 residues.

J is TRBJ1-1 and V is TRBV20-1; tentative D call: TRBD1 (6 bases). Sequenced here: PBMCs, sampled before treatment. This receptor was taken from a male donor with prostate cancer. The CDR3 region is CSAPQGGTEAFF. CDR3 sequence (DNA): TGCAGTGCCCCACAGGGAGGCACTGAAGCTTTCTTT.